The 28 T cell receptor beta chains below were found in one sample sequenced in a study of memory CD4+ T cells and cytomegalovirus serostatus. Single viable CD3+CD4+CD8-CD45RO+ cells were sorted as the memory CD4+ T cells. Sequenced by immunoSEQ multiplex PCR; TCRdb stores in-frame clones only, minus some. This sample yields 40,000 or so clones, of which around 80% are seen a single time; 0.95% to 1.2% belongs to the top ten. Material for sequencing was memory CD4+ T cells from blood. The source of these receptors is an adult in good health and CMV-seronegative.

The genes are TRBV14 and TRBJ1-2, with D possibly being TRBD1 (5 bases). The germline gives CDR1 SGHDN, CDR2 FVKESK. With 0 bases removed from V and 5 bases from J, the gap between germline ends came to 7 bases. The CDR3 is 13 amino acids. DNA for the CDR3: TGTGCCAGCAGCCAAGAGACAGATTATGGCTACACCTTC. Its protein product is CASSQETDYGYTF.

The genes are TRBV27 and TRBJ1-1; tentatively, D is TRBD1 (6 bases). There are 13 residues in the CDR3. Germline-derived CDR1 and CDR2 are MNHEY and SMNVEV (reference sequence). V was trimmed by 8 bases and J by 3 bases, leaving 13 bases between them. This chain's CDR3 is CASPGVGDTEAFF. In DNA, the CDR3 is TGTGCCAGCCCAGGGGTAGGAGACACTGAAGCTTTCTTT.

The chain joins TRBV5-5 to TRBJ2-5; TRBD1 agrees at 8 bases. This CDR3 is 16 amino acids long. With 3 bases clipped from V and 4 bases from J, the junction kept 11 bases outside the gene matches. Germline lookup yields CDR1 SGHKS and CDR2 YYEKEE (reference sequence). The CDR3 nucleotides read TGTGCCAGCAGCTCGCCAGGGGGCAGTGGGCGAGAGACCCAGTACTTC. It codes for CASSSPGGSGRETQYF. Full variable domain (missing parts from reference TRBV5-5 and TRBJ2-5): DAGVTQSPTHLIKTRGQQVTLRCSPISGHKSVSWYQQVLGQGPQFIFQYYEKEERGRGNFPDRFSARQFPNYSSELNVNALLLGDSALYLCASSSPGGSGRETQYFGPGTRLLVL.

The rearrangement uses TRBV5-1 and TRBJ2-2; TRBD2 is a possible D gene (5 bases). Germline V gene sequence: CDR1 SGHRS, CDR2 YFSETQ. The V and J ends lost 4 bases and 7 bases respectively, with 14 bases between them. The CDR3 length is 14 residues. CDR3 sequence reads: CASSPLGSFGELFF. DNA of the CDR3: TGCGCCAGCAGCCCCTTGGGGAGTTTCGGGGAGCTGTTTTTT.

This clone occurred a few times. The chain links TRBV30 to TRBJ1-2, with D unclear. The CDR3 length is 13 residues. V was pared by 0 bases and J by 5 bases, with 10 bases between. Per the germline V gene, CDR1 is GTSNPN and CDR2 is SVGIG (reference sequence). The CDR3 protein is CAWSVRAEYGYTF. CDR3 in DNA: TGTGCCTGGAGTGTACGGGCGGAGTATGGCTACACCTTC.

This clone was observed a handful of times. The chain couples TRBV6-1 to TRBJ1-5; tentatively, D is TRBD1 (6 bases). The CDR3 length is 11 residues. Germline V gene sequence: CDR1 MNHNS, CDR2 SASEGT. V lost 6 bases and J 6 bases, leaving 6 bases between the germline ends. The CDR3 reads CASRGAQPQHF. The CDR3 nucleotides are TGTGCCAGCAGGGGGGCTCAGCCCCAGCATTTT.

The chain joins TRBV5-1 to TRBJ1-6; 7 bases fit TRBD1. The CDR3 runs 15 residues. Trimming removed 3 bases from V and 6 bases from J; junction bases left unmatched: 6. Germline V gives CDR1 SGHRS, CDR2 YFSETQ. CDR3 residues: CASSSVGTVNSPLHF. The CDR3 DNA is TGCGCCAGCAGCTCCGTGGGGACAGTTAATTCACCCCTCCACTTT. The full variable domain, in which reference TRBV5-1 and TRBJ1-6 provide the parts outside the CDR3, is KAGVTQTPRYLIKTRGQQVTLSCSPISGHRSVSWYQQTPGQGLQFLFEYFSETQRNKGNFPGRFSGRQFSNSRSEMNVSTLELGDSALYLCASSSVGTVNSPLHFGNGTRLTVT.

CDR3 DNA: TGTGCCTGGAGACGTAGCGGGATATTAGACAATGAGCAGTTCTTC. This translates into CAWRRSGILDNEQFF. The rearrangement joins TRBV30 to TRBJ2-1; 8 nucleotides line up with TRBD2. CDR3 length: 15 amino acids. Germline CDR1 is GTSNPN and CDR2 is SVGIG (reference sequence). J was trimmed by 5 bases and V by 3 bases; bases with no gene match: 9.

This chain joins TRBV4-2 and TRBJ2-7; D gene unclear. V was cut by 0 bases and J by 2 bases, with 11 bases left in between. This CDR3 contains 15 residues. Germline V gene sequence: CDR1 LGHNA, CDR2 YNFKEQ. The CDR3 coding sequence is TGTGCCAGCAGCCAAGAGAGACGACCCCCCTACGAGCAGTACTTC. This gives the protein CASSQERRPPYEQYF.

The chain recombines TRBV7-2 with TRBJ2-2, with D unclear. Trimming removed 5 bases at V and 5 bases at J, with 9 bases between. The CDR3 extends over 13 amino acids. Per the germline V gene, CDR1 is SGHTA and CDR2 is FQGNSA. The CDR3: CASSRPLTGELFF. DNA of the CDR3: TGTGCCAGCAGCCGACCTCTTACCGGGGAGCTGTTTTTT.

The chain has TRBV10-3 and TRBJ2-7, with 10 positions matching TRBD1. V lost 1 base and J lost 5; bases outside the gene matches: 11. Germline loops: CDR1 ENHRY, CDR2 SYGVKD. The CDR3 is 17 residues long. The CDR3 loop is CAISEWGTGDVGDEQYF. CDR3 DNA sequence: TGTGCCATCAGTGAGTGGGGGACAGGGGATGTTGGAGACGAGCAGTACTTC.

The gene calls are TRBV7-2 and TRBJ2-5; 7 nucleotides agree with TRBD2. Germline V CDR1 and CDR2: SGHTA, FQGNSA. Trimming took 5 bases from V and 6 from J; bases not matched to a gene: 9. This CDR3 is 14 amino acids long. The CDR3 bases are TGTGCCAGCAGCCCGCGGGAAGCGGGAAAGACCCAGTACTTC. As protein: CASSPREAGKTQYF.

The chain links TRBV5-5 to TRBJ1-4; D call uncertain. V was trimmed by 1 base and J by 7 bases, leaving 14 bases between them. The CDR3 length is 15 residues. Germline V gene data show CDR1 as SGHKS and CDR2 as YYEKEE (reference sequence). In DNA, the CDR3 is TGTGCCAGCAGCTTGCAGGACCTAGCGGGTGAAAAACTGTTTTTT. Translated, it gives CASSLQDLAGEKLFF.

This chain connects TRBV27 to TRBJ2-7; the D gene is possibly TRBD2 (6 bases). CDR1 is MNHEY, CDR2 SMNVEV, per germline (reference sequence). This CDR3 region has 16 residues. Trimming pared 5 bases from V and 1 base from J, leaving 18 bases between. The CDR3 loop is CASSPGAGGWSYEQYF. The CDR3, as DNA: TGTGCCAGCAGTCCGGGCGCCGGGGGATGGTCCTACGAGCAGTACTTC.

The CDR3 DNA reads as TGTGCCAGCAGTGAATCCCCAGGAAATCAGCCCCAGCATTTT. Protein product: CASSESPGNQPQHF. This chain joins TRBV6-1 and TRBJ1-5; D unresolved. V shed 2 bases and J shed 4 bases, with 9 bases lying between them. The CDR3 runs to 14 residues. Germline CDR1 reads MNHNS; CDR2 reads SASEGT.

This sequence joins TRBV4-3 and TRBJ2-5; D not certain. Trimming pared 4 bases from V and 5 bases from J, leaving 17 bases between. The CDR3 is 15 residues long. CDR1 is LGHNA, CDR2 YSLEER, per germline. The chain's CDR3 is CASSREGSPGETQYF. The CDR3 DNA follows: TGCGCCAGCAGCCGAGAAGGAAGCCCTGGGGAGACCCAGTACTTC.

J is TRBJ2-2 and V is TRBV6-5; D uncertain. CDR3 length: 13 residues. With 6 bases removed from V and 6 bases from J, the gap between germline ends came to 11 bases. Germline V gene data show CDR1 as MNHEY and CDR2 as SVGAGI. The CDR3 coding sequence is TGTGCCAGCAGAACTATTGGGGCCGGGGAGCTGTTTTTT. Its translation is CASRTIGAGELFF.

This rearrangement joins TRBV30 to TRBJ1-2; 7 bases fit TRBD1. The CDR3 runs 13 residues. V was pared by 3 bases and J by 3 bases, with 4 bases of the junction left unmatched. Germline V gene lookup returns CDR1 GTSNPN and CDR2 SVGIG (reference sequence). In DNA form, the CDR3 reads TGTGCCTGGAGCAGGGGGAGGGACTATGGCTACACCTTC. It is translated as CAWSRGRDYGYTF.

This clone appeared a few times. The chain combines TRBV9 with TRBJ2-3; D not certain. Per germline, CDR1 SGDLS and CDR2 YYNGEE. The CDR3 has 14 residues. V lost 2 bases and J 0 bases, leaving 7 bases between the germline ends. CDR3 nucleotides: TGTGCCAGCAGCGTCGCAAGCAGCACAGATACGCAGTATTTT. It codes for CASSVASSTDTQYF.

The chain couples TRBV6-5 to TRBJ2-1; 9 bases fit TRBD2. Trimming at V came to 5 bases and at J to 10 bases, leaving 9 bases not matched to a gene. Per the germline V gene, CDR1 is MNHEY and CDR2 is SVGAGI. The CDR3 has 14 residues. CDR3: CASSAIAGVREQFF. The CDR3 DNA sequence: TGTGCCAGCAGTGCAATAGCGGGAGTCAGGGAGCAGTTCTTC.

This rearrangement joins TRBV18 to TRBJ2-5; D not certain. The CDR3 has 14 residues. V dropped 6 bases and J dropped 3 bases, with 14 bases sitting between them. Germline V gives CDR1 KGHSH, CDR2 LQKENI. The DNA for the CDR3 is TGTGCCAGCTCCCCCGACGGAACGAAAGAGACCCAGTACTTC. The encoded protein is CASSPDGTKETQYF.

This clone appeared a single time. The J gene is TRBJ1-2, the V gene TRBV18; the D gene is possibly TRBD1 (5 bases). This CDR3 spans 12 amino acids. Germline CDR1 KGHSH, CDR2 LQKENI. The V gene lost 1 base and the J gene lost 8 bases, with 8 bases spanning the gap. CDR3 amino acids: CASSPRGDGYTF. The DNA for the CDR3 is TGTGCCAGCTCACCACGAGGGGACGGCTACACCTTC.

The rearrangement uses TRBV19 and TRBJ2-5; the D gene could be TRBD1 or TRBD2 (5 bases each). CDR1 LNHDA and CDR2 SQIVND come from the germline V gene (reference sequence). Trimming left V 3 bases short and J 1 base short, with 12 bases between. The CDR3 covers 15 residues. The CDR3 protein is CASSMQSGTQETQYF. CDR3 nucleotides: TGTGCCAGTAGTATGCAATCAGGGACCCAAGAGACCCAGTACTTC. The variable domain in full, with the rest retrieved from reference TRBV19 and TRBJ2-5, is DGGITQSPKYLFRKEGQNVTLSCEQNLNHDAMYWYRQDPGQGLRLIYYSQIVNDFQKGDIAEGYSVSREKKESFPLTVTSAQKNPTAFYLCASSMQSGTQETQYFGPGTRLLVL.

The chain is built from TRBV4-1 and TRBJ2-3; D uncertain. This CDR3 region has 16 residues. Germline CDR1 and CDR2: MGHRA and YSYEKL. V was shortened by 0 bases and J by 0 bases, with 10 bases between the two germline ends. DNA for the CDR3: TGCGCCAGCAGCCAAGAGGTCTACCCTAGCACAGATACGCAGTATTTT. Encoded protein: CASSQEVYPSTDTQYF.

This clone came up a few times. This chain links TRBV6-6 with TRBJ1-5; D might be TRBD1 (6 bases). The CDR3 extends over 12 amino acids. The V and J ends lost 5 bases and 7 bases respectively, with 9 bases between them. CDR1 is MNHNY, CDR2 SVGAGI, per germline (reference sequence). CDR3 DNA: TGTGCCAGCAGTCAGGGGTTCCAGCCCCAGCATTTT. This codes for CASSQGFQPQHF.

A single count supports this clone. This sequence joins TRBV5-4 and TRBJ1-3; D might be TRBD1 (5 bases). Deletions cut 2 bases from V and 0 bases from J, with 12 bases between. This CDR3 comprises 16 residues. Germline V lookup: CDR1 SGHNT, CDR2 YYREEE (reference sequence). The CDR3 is CASSFGGGISGNTIYF. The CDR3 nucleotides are TGTGCCAGCAGCTTTGGTGGGGGGATCTCTGGAAACACCATATATTTT.

CDR3 in amino acids: CASKYRGNQPQHF. The CDR3 region has the DNA TGTGCCAGCAAGTACAGGGGCAATCAGCCCCAGCATTTT. This chain uses TRBV6-1 with TRBJ1-5, with D possibly being TRBD1 (6 bases). Germline CDR1 is MNHNS and CDR2 is SASEGT. V dropped 7 bases and J dropped 2 bases, with 9 bases sitting between them. The CDR3 is 13 amino acids.

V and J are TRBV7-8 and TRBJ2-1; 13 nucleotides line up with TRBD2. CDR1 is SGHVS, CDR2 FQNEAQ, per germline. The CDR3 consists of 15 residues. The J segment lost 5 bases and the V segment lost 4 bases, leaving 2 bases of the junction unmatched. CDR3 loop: CASSSGLAGNNEQFF. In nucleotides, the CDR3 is TGTGCCAGCAGCTCGGGACTAGCGGGGAACAATGAGCAGTTCTTC.